These T cell receptor beta chains were read from a single sample in a study of T cells in Graves' hyperthyroidism and ophthalmopathy. One entry per CDR3 protein, called by TCRdb with MiXCR from the multiplex PCR reads. The table has approximately 400,000 distinct CDR3 sequences, 18% seen once; the top ten hold 40%. The sequenced sample consisted of blood. The receptors shown here come from a man between 18 and 35 years old with Graves' ophthalmopathy. CDR3s include the opening cysteine and the closing phenylalanine or tryptophan. D genes are given only for firm matches. Rows may omit the clone size; those that give it use once, few, many or a size class.

V gene,J gene,D gene,clone size,CDR3 DNA,CDR3 protein
TRBV6-1,TRBJ2-7,.,.,TGTGCCAGCACCCTAACGACAGGACCATACGAGCAGTACTTC,CASTLTTGPYEQYF
TRBV18,TRBJ2-1,TRBD1,many,TGTGCCAGCTCAAACGGGGACAGGGGCACCTACAATGAGCAGTTCTTC,CASSNGDRGTYNEQFF
TRBV28,TRBJ1-1,.,many,TGTGCCAGCATTACGGTGAACACTGAAGCTTTCTTT,CASITVNTEAFF
TRBV19,TRBJ1-1,.,.,TGTGCCAGTAGTATTGACAGGAGGAACACTGAAGCTTTCTTT,CASSIDRRNTEAFF
TRBV11-2,TRBJ1-5,.,many,TGTGCCAGCAGCTTAGTCCCAGGGGATAGCAATCAGCCCCAGCATTTT,CASSLVPGDSNQPQHF
TRBV6-1,TRBJ1-6,TRBD1,many,TGTGCCAGCCGCGGGACAGGCGGCTCACCCCTCCACTTT,CASRGTGGSPLHF
TRBV30,TRBJ2-3,TRBD2,many,TGTGCCTGGAATCCTAGCGGTACTAGCACAGATACGCAGTATTTT,CAWNPSGTSTDTQYF
TRBV5-1,TRBJ2-5,.,few,TGCGCCAGCTCGGCGGGCGGGTTTCAAGAGACCCAGTACTTC,CASSAGGFQETQYF
TRBV5-8,TRBJ2-6,.,.,TGTGCCAGCAGCTTCGGGGTCCCTGGGGCCAACGTCCTGACTTTC,CASSFGVPGANVLTF
TRBV27,TRBJ2-5,.,.,TGTGCCAGCAGTTTATTAGGGCCGGATGAGACCCAGTACTTC,CASSLLGPDETQYF
TRBV20-1,TRBJ1-1,.,many,TGCAGTGCTAGAGATGGGAGGGTGCGGGAAGCTTTCTTT,CSARDGRVREAFF
TRBV27,TRBJ2-7,.,few,TGTGCCAGCAGTTTAGGCGGGGGCAGGCAGTACTTC,CASSLGGGRQYF
TRBV27,TRBJ1-1,.,few,TGTGCCAGCAGTGAGGACGGGGGGACTGAAGCTTTCTTT,CASSEDGGTEAFF
TRBV5-1,TRBJ2-7,TRBD1,.,TGTGCCAGCAGCTTAACGACAGGGGCTTCCTACGAGCAGTACTTC,CASSLTTGASYEQYF
TRBV6-2/TRBV6-3,TRBJ2-7,.,.,TGTGCCAGCGGGGGAGAGCAGTACTTC,CASGGEQYF
TRBV11-3,TRBJ2-5,.,many,TGTGCCAGCAGCTTAGACGGGGTGGGCGAGACCCAGTACTTC,CASSLDGVGETQYF
TRBV28,TRBJ1-4,TRBD1,.,TGTGCCAGCAGGCACAGGGGAGCAACTAATGAAAAACTGTTTTTT,CASRHRGATNEKLFF
TRBV28,TRBJ1-5,.,few,TGTGCCAGCAGTCCTTCTGGGAACAATCAGCCCCAGCATTTT,CASSPSGNNQPQHF
TRBV2,TRBJ2-5,TRBD2,few,TGTGCCTGCAGTGGACTAGCGGGGGGGGAGACCCGGTACTTC,CACSGLAGGETRYF
TRBV2,TRBJ1-4,.,many,TGTGCCAGCAGCCCCCGGGGGGGGGGAACTAATGAAAAACTGTTTTTT,CASSPRGGGTNEKLFF
TRBV7-2,TRBJ2-5,.,many,TGTGCCAGCAGCTTAGCGGTTAGAGAGACCCAGTACTTC,CASSLAVRETQYF
TRBV5-1,TRBJ1-1,.,many,TGCGCCAGCAGCTTGAACTCCGGCCCCACTGAAGCTTTCTTT,CASSLNSGPTEAFF
TRBV7-2,TRBJ2-6,.,.,TGTGCCAGCAGCTTGGACGGCCCTGGGGCCAACGTCCTGACTTTC,CASSLDGPGANVLTF
TRBV5-1,TRBJ1-1,.,few,TGCGCCAGCACCCCTGGGGACTTCAACACTGAAGCTTTCTTT,CASTPGDFNTEAFF
TRBV20-1,TRBJ2-2,.,few,TGCAGTGCTAGAGATTACCACCCCGCTGCCGGGGGCCGGACCGGGGAGCTGTTTTTT,CSARDYHPAAGGRTGELFF
TRBV7-8,TRBJ1-4,.,many,TGTGCCAGCAGCCAAACCAAATCGACTCGGGACCCTAATGAAAAACTGTTTTTT,CASSQTKSTRDPNEKLFF
TRBV4-1,TRBJ1-3,TRBD1,.,TGCGCCAGCAGCCACCCGGGACGACAGGGAGCCGGAAACACCATATATTTT,CASSHPGRQGAGNTIYF
TRBV12-3/TRBV12-4,TRBJ1-6,.,many,TGTGCCAGCAGTAACGGAGGATCATATAATTCACCCCTCCACTTT,CASSNGGSYNSPLHF
TRBV3-1,TRBJ1-4,.,many,TGTGCCAGCAGCGACGGTGGAGCAACTAATGAAAAACTGTTTTTT,CASSDGGATNEKLFF
TRBV27,TRBJ2-7,TRBD2,.,TGTGCCAGCAAATTGACTAGCGGGAGTGGCGAGCAGTACTTC,CASKLTSGSGEQYF
TRBV19,TRBJ2-3,.,.,TGTGCCAGTACCCCCCCGGGGCACTCAGATACGCAGTATTTT,CASTPPGHSDTQYF
TRBV2,TRBJ2-1,.,many,TGTGCCAGTTTTATTGGGGGGGGGCCCCACAATGAGCAGTTCTTC,CASFIGGGPHNEQFF
TRBV11-2,TRBJ2-1,TRBD2,many,TGTGCCAGCAGCCAAAGAGGCGGGGGGGCCACACACGATGAGCAGTTCTTC,CASSQRGGGATHDEQFF
TRBV12-3/TRBV12-4,TRBJ1-5,.,.,TGTGCCAGCAGCCCATTAGGACGGGGTTTGCAGCCCCAGCATTTT,CASSPLGRGLQPQHF
TRBV2,TRBJ1-4,TRBD1,.,TGTGCCAGCAGCGCCCACCGGGACAGGGGGCTTGGTGAAAAACTGTTTTTT,CASSAHRDRGLGEKLFF
TRBV19,TRBJ1-5,.,.,TGTGCCAGTAGTATGACTCCGGGTCAGCCCCAGCATTTT,CASSMTPGQPQHF
TRBV12-5,TRBJ2-7,.,few,TGTGCTAGTGGTTTGGTCCCTGAGGAGCAGTACTTC,CASGLVPEEQYF
TRBV19,TRBJ2-7,TRBD2,.,TGTGCCAGTAGTCAACTAGTAGCGGGGAGAGCCTACGAGCAGTACTTC,CASSQLVAGRAYEQYF
TRBV12-3/TRBV12-4,TRBJ2-3,TRBD2,many,TGTGCCAGCAGTTTCCTTGGGGCGGGGGGGACAGATACGCAGTATTTT,CASSFLGAGGTDTQYF
TRBV18,TRBJ1-5,.,many,TGTGCCAGCTCACCACCGTCGCGGGAGGGGGGGCAGCCCCAGCATTTT,CASSPPSREGGQPQHF
TRBV20-1,TRBJ1-5,.,many,TGCAGTGCTGGCCCCCAGGGTAATAGCAATCAGCCCCAGCATTTT,CSAGPQGNSNQPQHF
TRBV5-1,TRBJ2-7,.,.,TGCGCCAGCAGCTTGGTCGATTCCCCTTACGAGCAGTACTTC,CASSLVDSPYEQYF
TRBV6-1,TRBJ1-5,TRBD1,many,TGTGCCAGCAGTGCGCCGGGACAGGGAAGCTTTAGTAGGAATCAGCCCCAGCATTTT,CASSAPGQGSFSRNQPQHF
TRBV10-2,TRBJ2-1,TRBD2,many,TGCGCCAGCAGCAGTCTTGGGACTAGCCTAGGAGGCGATGAGCAGTTCTTC,CASSSLGTSLGGDEQFF
TRBV10-2,TRBJ2-7,.,.,TGCGCCAGCAGTGGGCTCTACGGTAATAGCGGCTCCTACGAGCAGTACTTC,CASSGLYGNSGSYEQYF
TRBV7-9,TRBJ2-2,.,many,TGTGCCAGCAGTCGACAGGATAACGGGGAGCTGTTTTTT,CASSRQDNGELFF
TRBV11-2,TRBJ2-5,.,many,TGTGCCAGCAGCCCTACAGGTCTCCAAGAGACCCAGTACTTC,CASSPTGLQETQYF
TRBV11-3,TRBJ2-1,.,many,TGTGCCAGCAGCTCATACCCGGAGAGGGGCCTCAATGAGCAGTTCTTC,CASSSYPERGLNEQFF
TRBV10-3,TRBJ1-1,TRBD1,.,TGTGCCATCAGTGACCCGGGACAGGGGGTAAACACTGAAGCTTTCTTT,CAISDPGQGVNTEAFF
TRBV29-1,TRBJ2-7,.,.,TGCAGCGTTTGGGACGACAGCCGATACTACGAGCAGTACTTC,CSVWDDSRYYEQYF
TRBV10-2,TRBJ2-7,.,few,TGCGCCAGCACTCCTACTGGGGGGCGGGACAGCTACGAGCAGTACTTC,CASTPTGGRDSYEQYF
TRBV20-1,TRBJ2-3,.,many,TGCAGTGCTAGGCCCCGTATAGATACGCAGTATTTT,CSARPRIDTQYF